A single sample gave rise to the 29 T cell receptor beta chains below, sequenced in a study of glioma-infiltrating T cells. Using RNA template, CDR3s of TCR alpha and beta were amplified with iRepertoire arm-PCR. Each CDR3 protein gets one entry after TCRdb re-called the multiplex PCR reads with MiXCR. The repertoire has 100,000 to 150,000 distinct CDR3 sequences, 20% to 25% of them found once; the top ten carry about 16%. Sequencing was carried out using glioma tissue, nonneoplastic brain tissue, or PBMCs (not recorded which). The source is a human donor with low-grade glioma or glioblastoma, undergoing nonglioma brain surgery, or in good health (not recorded which).

This clonotype has ten or more counts. The rearrangement joins TRBV4-3 to TRBJ1-3; no clear D gene. From germline, CDR1 is LGHNA and CDR2 YSLEER. The germline V and J ends were trimmed by 0 bases and 2 bases, with 8 bases remaining between them. CDR3 length equals 15 residues. The CDR3 DNA sequence: TGCGCCAGCAGCCAAGATTGGGGAGCTGGAAACACCATATATTTT. This codes for CASSQDWGAGNTIYF.

Note on this clonotype: At one of its ends the junction is not consistent with the germline gene, which may arise from a read error. V is TRBV9 and J is TRBJ1-2; D not certain. This CDR3 has 12 amino acids. In germline, CDR1 is SGDLS, CDR2 YYNGEE. This chain's CDR3 is CASSVSGRDVVF. The CDR3 region has the DNA TGTGCCAGCAGCGTTTCTGGGCGGGATGTGGTCTTC.

Concerning this clonotype: A much larger clone is a single base away; this may be a read error. The chain has TRBV6-4 and TRBJ2-3, with D possibly being TRBD1 or TRBD2 (5 bases each). The germline CDR1 and CDR2 sequences are MRHNA and SNTAGT. The CDR3 is made up of 15 amino acids. The V end lost 4 bases, the J end lost 4 bases, and 15 bases lay between the germline ends. The CDR3 coding sequence is TGTGCCAGCAGTGGCTCCTCGGGGCCCGCAGATACGCAGTATTTT. Encoded protein: CASSGSSGPADTQYF.

This clonotype came up once. V and J are TRBV29-1 and TRBJ2-5; 7 bases agree with TRBD1. Germline V lookup: CDR1 SQVTM, CDR2 ANQGSEA. The CDR3 runs 13 residues. Germline trimming cut 3 bases from V and 4 bases from J; bases unmatched to any gene: 5. The CDR3 here is CSVEWGQRETQYF. The CDR3 DNA is TGCAGCGTTGAGTGGGGACAGCGAGAGACCCAGTACTTC.

At least ten counts were recorded for this clonotype. This sequence joins TRBV12-3 or TRBV12-4 and TRBJ2-3, with D unclear. With 6 bases removed from V and 2 bases from J, the gap between germline ends came to 6 bases. This CDR3 has 12 amino acids. The CDR3 region has the DNA TGTGCCAGCAGACCTGACACAGATACGCAGTATTTT. It encodes CASRPDTDTQYF.

This clonotype occurred many times. This chain joins TRBV28 and TRBJ2-1; 7 nucleotides match TRBD1. CDR3 length equals 15 residues. After removal of 2 bases from V and 5 bases from J, the junction contained 6 bases not matched to a gene. Germline CDR1 is MDHEN and CDR2 is SYDVKM. The CDR3: CASSLEGGVNNEQFF. CDR3 DNA: TGTGCCAGCAGTTTAGAAGGGGGCGTAAACAATGAGCAGTTCTTC.

In this sample, this clonotype turned up many times. The chain is built from TRBV6-1 and TRBJ2-3; D possibly matches TRBD1 or TRBD2 (5 bases each). The CDR3 is made up of 15 amino acids. The germline V gene has CDR1 MNHNS and CDR2 SASEGT. Trimming left V 6 bases short and J 2 bases short, with 15 bases between. This CDR3 reads CASRPGLGVTDTQYF. The DNA for the CDR3 is TGTGCCAGCAGACCGGGCTTGGGGGTCACAGATACGCAGTATTTT.

This clonotype was recorded at least ten times. This sequence joins TRBV6-1 and TRBJ1-5; D gene unclear. The CDR3 is made up of 13 amino acids. Trimming removed 4 bases at V and 7 bases at J, with 11 bases between. In germline, CDR1 is MNHNS, CDR2 SASEGT. In DNA, the CDR3 is TGTGCCAGCAGTGTATACTCTGGGCAGCCCCAGCATTTT. Translated, it gives CASSVYSGQPQHF.

This clonotype was counted many times. The chain joins TRBV6-1 to TRBJ1-1; 7 bases fit TRBD1. Germline V gene sequence: CDR1 MNHNS, CDR2 SASEGT. This CDR3 has 19 residues. With V trimmed by 7 bases and J by 1 base, 21 bases remained unmatched. The CDR3 sequence is CASIRTRDRSGGANTEAFF. Here the CDR3 DNA reads TGTGCCAGCATCAGAACGAGGGACAGATCAGGGGGGGCGAACACTGAAGCTTTCTTT.

This clonotype was detected many times. The V gene is TRBV2, the J gene TRBJ1-1; D is ambiguous. This CDR3 comprises 11 residues. V dropped 4 bases and J dropped 3 bases, with 3 bases sitting between them. Germline CDR1 and CDR2: SNHLY and FYNNEI. The CDR3 bases are TGTGCCAGCAGTGTCTACACTGAAGCTTTCTTT. Translation: CASSVYTEAFF.

This chain uses TRBV12-3 or TRBV12-4 with TRBJ2-3, with D hard to call. The V end was cut by 3 bases, the J end by 2 bases, with 9 bases between. This CDR3 is built from 14 residues. The CDR3 reads CASSFVISTDTQYF. CDR3 DNA: TGTGCCAGCAGTTTTGTCATTTCCACAGATACGCAGTATTTT.

This clonotype was recorded at least ten times. The J gene is TRBJ1-2, the V gene TRBV5-1, with D unclear. Per the germline V gene, CDR1 is SGHRS and CDR2 is YFSETQ. Trimming pared 1 base from V and 4 bases from J, leaving 23 bases between. CDR3 length: 18 residues. CDR3 in DNA: TGCGCCAGCAGCTTGCCATCCCGGGAGGCGGAGGTGTTCTATGGCTACACCTTC. Its translation is CASSLPSREAEVFYGYTF.

The chain links TRBV3-1 to TRBJ2-3; 7 bases fit TRBD2. Germline CDR1 LGHDT, CDR2 YNNKEL (reference sequence). The CDR3 totals 15 residues. After removal of 8 bases from V and 6 bases from J, the junction contained 14 bases not matched to a gene. CDR3 bases: TGTGCCAGCCGCCTCTCTAGCGGAGAGGCTGATACGCAGTATTTT. The encoded protein is CASRLSSGEADTQYF.

This clonotype occurred many times. The V and J genes are TRBV4-2 and TRBJ2-3; the match to TRBD2 covers 7 bases. There are 17 residues in the CDR3. From germline, CDR1 is LGHNA and CDR2 YNFKEQ. The ends lost 3 bases at V and 2 bases at J; junction bases unmatched: 11. The CDR3, as DNA: TGTGCCAGCAGCCAGATAGGGCTAGCGGAGAACACAGATACGCAGTATTTT. The encoded protein is CASSQIGLAENTDTQYF.

As to this clonotype: Compared with germline, one end of the junction differs, possibly owing to a read error. The chain joins TRBV12-3 or TRBV12-4 to TRBJ1-5, with D unclear. This CDR3 spans 13 amino acids. The CDR3 protein is CAISLGQNQPQHF. In nucleotides, the CDR3 is TGTGCCATCAGTTTAGGCCAAAATCAGCCCCAGCATTTT.

The table lists this clonotype with many counts. This chain links TRBV15 with TRBJ2-1; 7 bases are shared with TRBD1. The CDR3 spans 18 residues. Losses at the gene ends were 3 bases for V and 4 bases for J; bases not matched to a gene: 15. Germline V CDR1 and CDR2: LNHNV, YYDKDF (reference sequence). The CDR3 DNA is TGTGCCACCAGCAGGGCGGCCCTTATAGGGGGCGGGTACAATGAGCAGTTCTTC. Translated: CATSRAALIGGGYNEQFF. Drawing the rest from reference TRBV15 and TRBJ2-1, the complete variable domain is DAMVIQNPRYQVTQFGKPVTLSCSQTLNHNVMYWYQQKSSQAPKLLFHYYDKDFNNEADTPDNFQSRRPNTSFCFLDIRSPGLGDTAMYLCATSRAALIGGGYNEQFFGPGTRLTVL.

Points on this clonotype: This may be a read error, as it is one base from a much larger clone. The chain links TRBV7-2 to TRBJ2-4; 11 nucleotides align to TRBD2. The germline gives CDR1 SGHTA, CDR2 FQGNSA. This CDR3 contains 15 residues. CDR3 sequence reads: CASRLDGTSGNIQYF. For the CDR3, the DNA is TGTGCCAGCCGCTTAGACGGGACTAGCGGAAACATTCAGTACTTC.

In regard to this clonotype: This clone may be a read error of a much larger clone one base away. V gene TRBV4-1 combines with J gene TRBJ2-2, with TRBD2 matching 8 bases. This CDR3 has 16 residues. Germline V lookup: CDR1 MGHRA, CDR2 YSYEKL. Here the CDR3 reads CASSLLAGINNGELFF. The DNA of the CDR3 is TGCGCCAGCAGCCTCTTAGCGGGGATAAACAACGGGGAGCTGTTTTTT.

For this clonotype: A read error may be the cause here, since a much bigger clone is one base away. Without the conserved terminal phenylalanine or tryptophan, this CDR3 likely stems from a read error. The rearrangement links TRBV18 to TRBJ2-1; D is perhaps TRBD1 or TRBD2 (5 bases each). This CDR3 contains 15 residues. Trimming took 3 bases from V and 8 from J, leaving 17 bases between them. Germline loops: CDR1 KGHSH, CDR2 LQKENI. CDR3 bases: TGTGCCAGCTCACCGGAGTTTTTACGAGGGGATGAGCAGTTCCTC. It yields the protein CASSPEFLRGDEQFL.

This clonotype was picked up many times. The chain recombines TRBV20-1 with TRBJ2-7; TRBD2 matches 8 bases. Trimming took 3 bases from V and 3 from J; bases not matched to a gene: 7. The CDR3 loop spans 14 amino acids. Per the germline V gene, CDR1 is DFQATT and CDR2 is SNEGSKA (reference sequence). The CDR3 sequence is CSASPTSGNYEQYF. Written as DNA, the CDR3 is TGCAGTGCTAGCCCTACTAGCGGAAACTACGAGCAGTACTTC.

This clonotype was observed at least ten times. The CDR3 DNA sequence: TGTGCCAGCAGCTTAGATTCCTGGGGGGGGGACAGAAATGAAAAACTGTTTTTT. Translation: CASSLDSWGGDRNEKLFF. The chain has TRBV7-9 and TRBJ1-4; 7 bases are shared with TRBD1. Looked up from germline, CDR1 is SEHNR and CDR2 is FQNEAQ (reference sequence). This CDR3 comprises 18 residues. With V trimmed by 1 base and J by 5 bases, 13 bases remained unmatched.

This clonotype showed up many times. This chain connects TRBV25-1 to TRBJ1-6, with TRBD1 matching 7 bases. With V trimmed by 6 bases and J by 5 bases, 1 base remained unmatched. This CDR3 has 13 residues. Germline CDR1 and CDR2: MGHDK and SYGVNS. This CDR3 is CASRGQNNSPLHF. CDR3 DNA: TGTGCCAGCAGGGGACAGAATAATTCACCCCTCCACTTT.

This clonotype was seen repeatedly, ten times or more. The chain joins TRBV20-1 to TRBJ2-5; 11 bases agree with TRBD2. Losses at the gene ends were 6 bases for V and 1 base for J; bases not matched to a gene: 4. The CDR3 sequence is 14 residues long. Germline CDR1 reads DFQATT; CDR2 reads SNEGSKA (reference sequence). CDR3 in DNA: TGCAGTGCAAGGACTAGCGGGTTCCAAGAGACCCAGTACTTC. This translates into CSARTSGFQETQYF.

In the case of this clonotype: Germline and junction disagree at one end, which may indicate a read error. The V call is TRBV4-1, the J call TRBJ2-5; possibly TRBD1 or TRBD2 for D (6 bases each). This CDR3 has 17 residues. Germline V gene data show CDR1 as MGHRA and CDR2 as YSYEKL. CDR3 sequence: CASSQDLSGAGSWTKYF. CDR3 coding DNA: TGCGCCAGCAGCCAAGATCTCTCGGGGGCAGGGAGTTGGACCAAGTACTTC.

Note on this clonotype: Being one base from a much bigger clone, this may be a read error. The chain employs TRBV11-2 and TRBJ1-6, with TRBD1 as a possible D gene (5 bases). Germline V gene data show CDR1 as SGHAT and CDR2 as FQNNGV. This CDR3 is built from 12 residues. The CDR3 sequence: CARSLDSSPLHF. CDR3 DNA sequence: TGTGCCAGAAGCTTAGACAGTTCACCCCTCCACTTT.

This clonotype was observed a single time. A single base separates this from a much larger clone, so it may be a read error. CDR3 loop: CASSKGRFYGYTF. CDR3 DNA: TGTGCCAGCAGCAAAGGCAGGTTCTATGGCTACACCTTC. The genes are TRBV3-1 and TRBJ1-2, with unresolved D. Germline CDR1 is LGHDT and CDR2 is YNNKEL (reference sequence). This CDR3 is 13 amino acids long. Trimming left V 5 bases short and J 4 bases short, with 11 bases between.

The table lists this clonotype with many counts. The chain recombines TRBV19 with TRBJ1-1; tentatively, D is TRBD1 (5 bases). The CDR3 loop spans 14 amino acids. Germline CDR1 reads LNHDA; CDR2 reads SQIVND (reference sequence). Trimming cost V 2 bases and J 5 bases, with 12 bases left between them. This CDR3 is CASSIRQGGTEAFF. CDR3 bases: TGTGCCAGTAGTATAAGGCAGGGTGGGACTGAAGCTTTCTTT.

Many counts were recorded for this clonotype. The genes are TRBV28 and TRBJ2-3; D is perhaps TRBD1 (5 bases). Trimming pared 2 bases from V and 4 bases from J, leaving 16 bases between. The CDR3 runs to 16 residues. CDR1 and CDR2 from the germline V gene are MDHEN and SYDVKM. CDR3 sequence (DNA): TGTGCCAGCAGTTTAGGGGCTAACTCTGGGGCAGATACGCAGTATTTT. Translating gives CASSLGANSGADTQYF.

About this clonotype itself: At one of its ends the junction is not consistent with the germline gene, which may arise from a read error. The chain combines TRBV6-1 with TRBJ2-1, with 9 bases fitting TRBD1. CDR1 and CDR2 from the germline V gene are MNHNS and SASEGT. The CDR3 sequence is 16 residues long. CDR3 protein: CASSNGGQGDYNEQFF. CDR3 DNA: TGTGCAAGCAGCAACGGGGGACAGGGTGACTACAATGAGCAGTTCTTC.